A single sample is the source of the 16 T cell receptor beta chains below, sequenced in a study of blood T cell repertoires in COVID-19 (dated by TCRdb to the early 2020s). Library preparation used the immunoSEQ multiplex PCR assay. Drawn from immuneACCESS, this table holds only the in-frame rearrangements with V and J called that TCRdb kept. Clones are partly lost; checked studies trace under half to an unresolved V gene and leave the rest unexplained. This sample is represented by around 60,000 clones; approximately 84% of them were singletons. The ten largest make up approximately 16% of the sample. Sequenced sample: peripheral blood. The source is a man in his sixties with COVID-19, enrolled during active disease.

This chain uses TRBV7-3 with TRBJ2-2; a weak D match, TRBD2 (6 bases). Germline V gives CDR1 SGHTA, CDR2 FQGTGA. The CDR3 runs 14 residues. The ends were cut back, 5 bases at V and 4 bases at J, with 11 bases in the middle. CDR3: CASSTGGPTGELFF. CDR3 coding DNA: TGTGCCAGCAGCACTGGAGGGCCCACCGGGGAGCTGTTTTTT.

The chain uses TRBV7-2 and TRBJ2-5; D not certain. The CDR3 covers 11 residues. The germline V gene encodes CDR1 SGHTA and CDR2 FQGNSA. Trimming pared 6 bases from V and 7 bases from J, leaving 9 bases between. In DNA, the CDR3 is TGTGCCAGCAGACTTTATGGGACCCAGTACTTC. Protein product: CASRLYGTQYF.

The chain joins TRBV4-1 to TRBJ2-5; possibly TRBD1 for D (6 bases). The V end was cut by 6 bases, the J end by 2 bases, with 22 bases between. The CDR3 contains 17 residues. The V gene's germline CDR1 is MGHRA and CDR2 YSYEKL. The CDR3 nucleotides are TGCGCCAGCAGTCCACAGCCCCCGGGACATCCACAAGAGACCCAGTACTTC. It translates to CASSPQPPGHPQETQYF.

This chain links TRBV28 with TRBJ2-7; a possible D gene is TRBD2 (5 bases). The CDR3 sequence is 13 residues long. Trimming removed 1 base from V and 10 bases from J, with 14 bases in between. CDR1 is MDHEN and CDR2 is SYDVKM in the germline V gene. The CDR3 coding sequence is TGTGCCAGCAGTTTATCCAACGGACTGCCTCAGTACTTC. Protein sequence: CASSLSNGLPQYF.

The V gene is TRBV5-4, the J gene TRBJ2-1; D gene uncertain. The CDR3 consists of 14 residues. Trimming pared 4 bases from V and 8 bases from J, leaving 16 bases between. CDR1 and CDR2 from the germline V gene are SGHNT and YYREEE (reference sequence). The DNA of the CDR3 is TGTGCCAGCAGCGTAGAAGACCCTCGGGATGAGCAGTTCTTC. Protein: CASSVEDPRDEQFF.

The chain uses TRBV11-2 and TRBJ2-3; D might be TRBD2 (8 bases). Looked up from germline, CDR1 is SGHAT and CDR2 is FQNNGV. Between the trimmed V and J ends, which lost 5 bases and 4 bases, there was a span of 16 bases. The CDR3 runs 15 residues. The CDR3 nucleotides read TGTGCCAGCAGCCCGGGGGGGACAGCCGCAGATACGCAGTATTTT. As protein: CASSPGGTAADTQYF.

The chain links TRBV11-2 to TRBJ2-5, with 13 bases that match TRBD2. V lost 3 bases to trimming and J lost 2 bases; unmatched junction nucleotides: 6. The CDR3 runs 17 residues. Looked up from germline, CDR1 is SGHAT and CDR2 is FQNNGV. CDR3 in amino acids: CASSFRKLAGGQETQYF. The CDR3 coding sequence is TGTGCCAGCAGCTTCAGGAAACTAGCGGGGGGGCAAGAGACCCAGTACTTC.

This rearrangement joins TRBV12-5 to TRBJ1-1; no clear D. CDR1 and CDR2 from the germline V gene are LGHNT and FRNRAP. Trimming took 0 bases from V and 7 from J, leaving 9 bases between them. The length of the CDR3 is 13 residues. The CDR3 DNA follows: TGTGCTAGTGGTTTGGTGACTCGAATTGAAGCTTTCTTT. It encodes CASGLVTRIEAFF.

The chain employs TRBV6-5 and TRBJ2-1; weak D call: TRBD2 (5 bases). V was trimmed by 6 bases and J by 8 bases, leaving 11 bases between them. Looked up from germline, CDR1 is MNHEY and CDR2 is SVGAGI. The CDR3 totals 12 residues. The CDR3 DNA is TGTGCCAGCAGACCAACTAGGGATGAGCAGTTCTTC. This sequence encodes CASRPTRDEQFF.

V gene TRBV7-2 combines with J gene TRBJ1-6; D gene ambiguous. Germline lookup yields CDR1 SGHTA and CDR2 FQGNSA. Trimming left V 6 bases short and J 1 base short, with 10 bases between. The length of the CDR3 is 15 residues. For the CDR3, the DNA is TGTGCCAGCAGTCCCGGGATGTCCTATAATTCACCCCTCCACTTT. It specifies CASSPGMSYNSPLHF.

The V gene is TRBV20-1, the J gene TRBJ2-7; D gene unclear. The CDR3 length is 10 residues. CDR1 is DFQATT and CDR2 is SNEGSKA in the germline V gene (reference sequence). Trimming pared 0 bases from V and 12 bases from J, leaving 9 bases between. The CDR3 region has the DNA TGCAGTGCTAGAGACGAGATCGGGTACTTC. This encodes CSARDEIGYF.

The table lists this clone with a count of one. The gene calls are TRBV6-6 and TRBJ1-5, with D hard to call. The CDR3 covers 16 residues. CDR1 is MNHNY, CDR2 SVGAGI, per germline (reference sequence). The V gene lost 8 bases and the J gene lost 2 bases, with 19 bases spanning the gap. The CDR3 sequence: CASADPLGGGNQPQHF. CDR3 nucleotide sequence: TGTGCCAGCGCAGACCCACTCGGAGGCGGCAATCAGCCCCAGCATTTT.

This clone was observed a few times. The J gene is TRBJ2-5, the V gene TRBV6-1, with TRBD1 matching 10 bases. The CDR3 loop spans 17 amino acids. Per the germline V gene, CDR1 is MNHNS and CDR2 is SASEGT. The ends lost 3 bases at V and 2 bases at J; junction bases unmatched: 9. CDR3 bases: TGTGCCAGCAGTGAGACAGGGGGCGGGTGGGGACAAGAGACCCAGTACTTC. Translation gives CASSETGGGWGQETQYF.

This chain connects TRBV28 to TRBJ1-6, with D maybe TRBD1 (5 bases). Trimming took 3 bases from V and 8 from J, leaving 17 bases between them. The germline V gene has CDR1 MDHEN and CDR2 SYDVKM. The CDR3 extends over 16 amino acids. The CDR3 nucleotides are TGTGCCAGCAGTTTTTTGAGGAGCAGGGAGGATTCACCCCTCCACTTT. Protein: CASSFLRSREDSPLHF. Using reference TRBV28 and TRBJ1-6 for the parts outside the CDR3, the full variable domain is DVKVTQSSRYLVKRTGEKVFLECVQDMDHENMFWYRQDPGLGLRLIYFSYDVKMKEKGDIPEGYSVSREKKERFSLILESASTNQTSMYLCASSFLRSREDSPLHFGNGTRLTVT.

J is TRBJ1-1 and V is TRBV5-6; TRBD1 might be the D (6 bases). The CDR3 consists of 11 residues. Germline assignment: CDR1 SGHDT and CDR2 YYEEEE. The ends were cut back, 2 bases at V and 10 bases at J, with 9 bases in the middle. The CDR3 DNA is TGTGCCAGCAGCTTAGGACAGCTAGCTTTCTTT. Residues: CASSLGQLAFF.

The V call is TRBV30, the J call TRBJ1-5; the D gene is possibly TRBD1 (5 bases). The CDR3 runs 14 residues. Germline lookup yields CDR1 GTSNPN and CDR2 SVGIG (reference sequence). V gave up 7 bases and J gave up 2 bases, with 15 bases separating them. The CDR3 bases are TGTGCCTCCCGGGGGGTAGGAGGCAATCAGCCCCAGCATTTT. It yields the protein CASRGVGGNQPQHF.